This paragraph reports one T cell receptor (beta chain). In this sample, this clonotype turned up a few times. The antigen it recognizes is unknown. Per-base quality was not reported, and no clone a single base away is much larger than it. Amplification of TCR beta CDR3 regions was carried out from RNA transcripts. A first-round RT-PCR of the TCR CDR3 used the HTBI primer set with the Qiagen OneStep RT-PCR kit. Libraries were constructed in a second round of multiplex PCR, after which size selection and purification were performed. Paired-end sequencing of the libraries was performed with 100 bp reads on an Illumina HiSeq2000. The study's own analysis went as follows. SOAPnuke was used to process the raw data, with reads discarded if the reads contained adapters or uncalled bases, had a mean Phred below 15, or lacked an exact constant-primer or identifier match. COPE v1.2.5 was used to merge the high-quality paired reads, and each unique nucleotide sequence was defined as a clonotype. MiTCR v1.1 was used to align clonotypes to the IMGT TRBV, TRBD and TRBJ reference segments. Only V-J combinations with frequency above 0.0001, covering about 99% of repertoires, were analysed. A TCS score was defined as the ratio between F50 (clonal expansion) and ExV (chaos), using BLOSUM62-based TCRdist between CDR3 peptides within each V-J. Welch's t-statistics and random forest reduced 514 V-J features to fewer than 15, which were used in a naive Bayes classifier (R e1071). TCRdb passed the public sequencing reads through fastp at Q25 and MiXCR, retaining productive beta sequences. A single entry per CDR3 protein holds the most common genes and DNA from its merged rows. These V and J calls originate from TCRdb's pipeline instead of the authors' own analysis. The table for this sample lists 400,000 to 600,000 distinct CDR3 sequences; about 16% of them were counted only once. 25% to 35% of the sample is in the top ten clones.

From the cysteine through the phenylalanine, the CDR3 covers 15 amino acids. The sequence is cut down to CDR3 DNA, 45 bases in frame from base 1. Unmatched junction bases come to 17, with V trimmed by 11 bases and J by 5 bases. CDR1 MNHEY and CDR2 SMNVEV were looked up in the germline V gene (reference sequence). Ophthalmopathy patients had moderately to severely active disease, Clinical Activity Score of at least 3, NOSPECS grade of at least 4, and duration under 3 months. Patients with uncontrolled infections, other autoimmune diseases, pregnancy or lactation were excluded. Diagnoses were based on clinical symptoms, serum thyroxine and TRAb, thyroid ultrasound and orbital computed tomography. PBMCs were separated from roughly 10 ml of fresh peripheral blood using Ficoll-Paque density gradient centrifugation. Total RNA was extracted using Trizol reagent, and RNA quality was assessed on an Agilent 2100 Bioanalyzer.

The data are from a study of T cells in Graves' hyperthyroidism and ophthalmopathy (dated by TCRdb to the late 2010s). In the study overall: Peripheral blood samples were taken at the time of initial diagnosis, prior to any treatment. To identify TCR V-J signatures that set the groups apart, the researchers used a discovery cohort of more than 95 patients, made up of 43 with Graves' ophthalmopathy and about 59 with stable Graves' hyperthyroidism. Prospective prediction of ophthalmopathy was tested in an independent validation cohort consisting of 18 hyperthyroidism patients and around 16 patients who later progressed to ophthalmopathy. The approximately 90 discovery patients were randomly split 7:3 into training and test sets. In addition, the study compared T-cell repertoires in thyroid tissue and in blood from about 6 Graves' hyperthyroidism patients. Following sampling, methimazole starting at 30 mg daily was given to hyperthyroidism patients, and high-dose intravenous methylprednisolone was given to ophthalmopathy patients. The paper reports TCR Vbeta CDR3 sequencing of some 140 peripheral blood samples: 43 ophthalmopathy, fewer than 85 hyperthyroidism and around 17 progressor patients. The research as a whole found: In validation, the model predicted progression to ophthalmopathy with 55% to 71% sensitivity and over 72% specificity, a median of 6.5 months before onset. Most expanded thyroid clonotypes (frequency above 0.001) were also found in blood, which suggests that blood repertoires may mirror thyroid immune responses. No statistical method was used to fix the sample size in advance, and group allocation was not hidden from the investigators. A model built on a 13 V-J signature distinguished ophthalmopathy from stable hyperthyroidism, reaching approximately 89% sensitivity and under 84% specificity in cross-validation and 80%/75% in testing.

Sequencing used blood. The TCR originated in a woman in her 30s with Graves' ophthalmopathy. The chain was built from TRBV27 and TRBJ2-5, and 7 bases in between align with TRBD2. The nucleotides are TGTGCCTCTCACTGGGCGGGAGAGAGGCAGGAGACCCAGTACTTC. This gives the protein CASHWAGERQETQYF.